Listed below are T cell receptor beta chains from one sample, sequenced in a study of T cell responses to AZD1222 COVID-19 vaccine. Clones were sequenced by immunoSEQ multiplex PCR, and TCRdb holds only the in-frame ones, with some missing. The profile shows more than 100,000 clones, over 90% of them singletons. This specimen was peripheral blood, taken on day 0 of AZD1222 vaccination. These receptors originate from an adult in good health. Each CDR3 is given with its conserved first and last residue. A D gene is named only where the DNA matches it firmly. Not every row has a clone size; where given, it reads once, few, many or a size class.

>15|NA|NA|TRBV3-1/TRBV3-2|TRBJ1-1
CASSPYAGANTEAFF
TGTGCCAGCAGCCCCTATGCAGGGGCGAACACTGAAGCTTTCTTT
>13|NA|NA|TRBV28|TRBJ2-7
CASSFQGRYEQYF
TGTGCCAGCAGTTTTCAGGGGCGGTACGAGCAGTACTTC
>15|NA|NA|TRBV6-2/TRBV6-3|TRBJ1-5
CASSYSSGGNQPQHF
TGTGCCAGCAGTTACTCGAGTGGAGGAAATCAGCCCCAGCATTTT
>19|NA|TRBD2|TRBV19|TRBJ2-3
CASSTDLPGLAGSTDTQYF
TGTGCCAGTAGTACCGACTTACCCGGACTAGCGGGGTCCACAGATACGCAGTATTTT
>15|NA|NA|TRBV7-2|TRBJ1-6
CASSLGASLNSPLHF
TGTGCCAGCAGCTTAGGTGCCAGTCTAAATTCACCCCTCCACTTT
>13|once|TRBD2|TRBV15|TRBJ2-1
CATLAGSSNEQFF
TGTGCCACCTTAGCGGGAAGTAGTAATGAGCAGTTCTTC
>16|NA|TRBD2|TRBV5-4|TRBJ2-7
CASSSLPGRAGRGQYF
TGTGCCAGCAGCTCCCTGCCCGGGAGGGCCGGGCGCGGGCAGTACTTC
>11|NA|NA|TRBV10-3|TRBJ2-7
CATGMEGEQYF
TGTGCCACGGGGATGGAGGGGGAGCAGTACTTC
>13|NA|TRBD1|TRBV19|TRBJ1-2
CASRDRGSYGYTF
TGTGCCAGCCGGGACAGGGGGTCATATGGCTACACCTTC
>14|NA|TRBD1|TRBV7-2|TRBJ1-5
CASSHGDSGQPQHF
TGTGCCAGCAGCCACGGGGACAGCGGTCAGCCCCAGCATTTT